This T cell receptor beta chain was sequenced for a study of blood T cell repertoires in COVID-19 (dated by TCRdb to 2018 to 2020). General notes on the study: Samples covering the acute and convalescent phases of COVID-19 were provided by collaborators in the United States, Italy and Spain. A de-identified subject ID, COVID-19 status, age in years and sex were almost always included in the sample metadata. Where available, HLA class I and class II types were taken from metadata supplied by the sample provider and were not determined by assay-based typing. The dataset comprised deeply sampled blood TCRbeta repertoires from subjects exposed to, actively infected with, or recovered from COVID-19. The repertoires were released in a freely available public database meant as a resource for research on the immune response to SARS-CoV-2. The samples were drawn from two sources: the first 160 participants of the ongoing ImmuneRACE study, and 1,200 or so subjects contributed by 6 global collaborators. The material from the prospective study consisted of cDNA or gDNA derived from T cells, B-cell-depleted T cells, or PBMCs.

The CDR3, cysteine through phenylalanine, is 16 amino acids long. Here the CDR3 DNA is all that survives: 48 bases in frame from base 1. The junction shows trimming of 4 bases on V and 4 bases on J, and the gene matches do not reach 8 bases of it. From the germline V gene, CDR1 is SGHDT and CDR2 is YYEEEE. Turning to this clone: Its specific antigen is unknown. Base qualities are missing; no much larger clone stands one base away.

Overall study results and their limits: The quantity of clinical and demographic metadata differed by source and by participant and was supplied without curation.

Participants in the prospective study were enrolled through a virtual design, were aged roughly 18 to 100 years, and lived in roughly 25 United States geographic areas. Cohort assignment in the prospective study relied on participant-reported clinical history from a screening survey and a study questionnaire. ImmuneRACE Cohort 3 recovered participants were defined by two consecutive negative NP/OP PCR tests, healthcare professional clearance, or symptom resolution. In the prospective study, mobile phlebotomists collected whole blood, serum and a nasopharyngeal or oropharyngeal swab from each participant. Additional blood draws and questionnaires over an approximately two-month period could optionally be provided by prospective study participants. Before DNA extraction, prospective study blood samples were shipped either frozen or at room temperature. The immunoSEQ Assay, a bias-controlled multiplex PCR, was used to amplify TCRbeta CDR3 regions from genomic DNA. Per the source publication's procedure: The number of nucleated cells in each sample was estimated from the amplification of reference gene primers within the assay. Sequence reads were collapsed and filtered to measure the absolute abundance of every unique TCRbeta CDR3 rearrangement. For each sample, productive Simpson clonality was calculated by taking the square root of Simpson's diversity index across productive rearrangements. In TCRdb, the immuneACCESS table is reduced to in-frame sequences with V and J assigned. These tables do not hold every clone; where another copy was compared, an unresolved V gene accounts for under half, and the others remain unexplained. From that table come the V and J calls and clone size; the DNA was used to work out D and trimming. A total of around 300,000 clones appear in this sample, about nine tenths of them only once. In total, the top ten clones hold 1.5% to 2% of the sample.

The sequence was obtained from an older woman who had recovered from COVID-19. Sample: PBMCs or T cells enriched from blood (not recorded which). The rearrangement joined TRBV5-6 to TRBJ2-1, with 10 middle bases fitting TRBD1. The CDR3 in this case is CASSAGQGLNYNEQFF. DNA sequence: TGTGCCAGCAGCGCGGGACAGGGGTTGAATTACAATGAGCAGTTCTTC.